The T cell receptor (beta chain) described here comes from a study of CD8 T cells in Susac syndrome. The junction had 6 bases not matched to a gene; V was cut back by 1 base and J by 1 base. Germline assignment: CDR1 GTSNPN and CDR2 SVGIG (reference sequence). The CDR3 length is 15 residues. Of note for this clonotype: The antigen is unknown.

The RNA, roughly 0.45 to 1 ug, was put through reverse transcription using random hexamers. One entry per CDR3 protein results from TCRdb running MiXCR on the immunoSEQ multiplex PCR reads. In the table there are 71,000 or so distinct CDR3 sequences, 93% of which are singletons. In Susac syndrome patients, recently defined diagnostic criteria for definite or probable disease were met. Overall study findings and caveats: Clonal expansion was absent from the CD4+ T cell repertoires in Susac syndrome.

The receptor was isolated from a human donor with Susac syndrome. Sequencing was performed on CD4+ T cells from PBMCs. This chain connects TRBV30 to TRBJ2-7, with 8 bases matching TRBD1. Here the CDR3 reads CAWSEQTGASYEQYF. In DNA form, the CDR3 reads TGTGCCTGGAGTGAGCAGACAGGGGCTTCCTACGAGCAGTACTTC.